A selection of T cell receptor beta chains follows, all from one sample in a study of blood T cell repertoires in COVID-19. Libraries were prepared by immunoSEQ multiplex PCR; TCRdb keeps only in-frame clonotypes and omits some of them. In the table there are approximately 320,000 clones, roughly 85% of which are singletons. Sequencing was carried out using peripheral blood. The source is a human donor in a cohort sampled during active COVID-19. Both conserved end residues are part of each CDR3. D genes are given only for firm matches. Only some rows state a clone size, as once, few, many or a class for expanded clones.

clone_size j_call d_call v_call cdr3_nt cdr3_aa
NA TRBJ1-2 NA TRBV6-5 TGTGCCAGCAGTTCAAGGGGCATCTTGTATGGCTACACCTTC CASSSRGILYGYTF
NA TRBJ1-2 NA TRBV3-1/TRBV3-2 TGTGCCAGCAGCCAAGCTAAGAATCCGACAGGAACTAACTATGGCTACACCTTC CASSQAKNPTGTNYGYTF
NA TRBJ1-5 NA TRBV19 TGTGCCAGTACTGCAGGGGATCAGCCCCAGCATTTT CASTAGDQPQHF
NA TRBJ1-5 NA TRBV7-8 TGTGCCAGCAGCACGCGCCCCGGGAGCAATCAGCCCCAGCATTTT CASSTRPGSNQPQHF
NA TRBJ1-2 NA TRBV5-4 TGTGCCAGCAGCTCCTCCGGTGGCTACACCTTC CASSSSGGYTF
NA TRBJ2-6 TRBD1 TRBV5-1 TGCGCCAGCAGCACAGGGGGCACCTCTGGGGCCAACGTCCTGACTTTC CASSTGGTSGANVLTF
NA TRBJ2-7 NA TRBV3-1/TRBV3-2 TGTGCCAGCAGCTCACGGACAGTCTCCTACGAGCAGTACTTC CASSSRTVSYEQYF
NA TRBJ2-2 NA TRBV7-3 TGTGCCAGCAGCTCCGGTGGTTACACCGGGGAGCTGTTTTTT CASSSGGYTGELFF
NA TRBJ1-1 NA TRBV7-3 TGTGCCAGCAGCTTAGGCGGTTCTGAAGCTTTCTTT CASSLGGSEAFF
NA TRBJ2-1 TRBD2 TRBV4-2 TGTGCCAGCAGCCAAGCCGGGACTAGAAGCAATGAGCAGTTCTTC CASSQAGTRSNEQFF
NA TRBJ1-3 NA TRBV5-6 TGTGCCAGCAGCTTAACAGGGCCTGGAAACACCATATATTTT CASSLTGPGNTIYF
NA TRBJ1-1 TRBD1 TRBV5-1 TGCGCCAGCAGCTGGAAGGGGGAAGGGGGCTTCACTGAAGCTTTCTTT CASSWKGEGGFTEAFF
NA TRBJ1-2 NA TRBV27 TGTGCCAGCAGTCTTCGGGATAACTATGGCTACACCTTC CASSLRDNYGYTF
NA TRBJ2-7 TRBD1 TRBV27 TGTGCCAGCAGCCCACCCCCGGACAGGGGATCCTACGAGCAGTACTTC CASSPPPDRGSYEQYF
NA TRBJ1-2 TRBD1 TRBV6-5 TGTGCCAGCAGTACGGGACAGGAAAGGAGAGGCTACACCTTC CASSTGQERRGYTF
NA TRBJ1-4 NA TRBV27 TGTGCCAGCAGCAGGGCAACTAATGAAAAACTGTTTTTT CASSRATNEKLFF
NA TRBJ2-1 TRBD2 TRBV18 TGTGCCAGCTCGACTAGCGGGGGGGCGAATAACAATGAGCAGTTCTTC CASSTSGGANNNEQFF
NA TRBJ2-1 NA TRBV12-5 TGTGCTAGTGGTTCCTTAGAGCAGTTCTTC CASGSLEQFF
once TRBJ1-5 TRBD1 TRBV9 TGTGCCAGCAGCGCGGGACAGATGAATCAGCCCCAGCATTTT CASSAGQMNQPQHF
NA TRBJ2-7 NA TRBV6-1 TGTGCCAGCAGTGAAACCCACAGGGTCGAGCAGTACTTC CASSETHRVEQYF
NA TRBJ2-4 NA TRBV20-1 TGCAGTGCTAGAGACGGTAACATTCAGTACTTC CSARDGNIQYF
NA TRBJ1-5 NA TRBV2 TGTGCCAGCAGTGCCCAGGGCTTGACTCAGCCCCAGCATTTT CASSAQGLTQPQHF
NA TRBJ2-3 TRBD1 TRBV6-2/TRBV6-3 TGTGCCAGCAGTTACTTACAGGGGTCAGATACGCAGTATTTT CASSYLQGSDTQYF
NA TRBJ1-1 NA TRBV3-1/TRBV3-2 TGTGCCAGCAGCCAATCGGAGATGAACACTGAAGCTTTCTTT CASSQSEMNTEAFF
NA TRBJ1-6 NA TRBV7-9 TGTGCCAGCATCAGGGGCGGTTCACCCCTCCACTTT CASIRGGSPLHF
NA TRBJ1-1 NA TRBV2 TGTGCCAGCTCGGGGAGCACTGAAGCTTTCTTT CASSGSTEAFF
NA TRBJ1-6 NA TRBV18 TGTGCCAGCTCACCACCTGGGGGCGCGGCGGATTCACCCCTCCACTTT CASSPPGGAADSPLHF
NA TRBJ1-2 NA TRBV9 TGTGCCAGCAGCGTAGGGCTTAACTATGGCTACACCTTC CASSVGLNYGYTF
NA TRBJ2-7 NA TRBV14 TGTGCCAGCAGCCAAGAGGCAGGGATCACCTACGAGCAGTACTTC CASSQEAGITYEQYF
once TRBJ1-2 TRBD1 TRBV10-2 TGCGCCAGCAGTGCCCCGGACAGGGCTGGCTATGGCTACACCTTC CASSAPDRAGYGYTF
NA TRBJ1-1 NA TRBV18 TGTGCCAGCTCACCCCAGACAGTGAACACTGAAGCTTTCTTT CASSPQTVNTEAFF
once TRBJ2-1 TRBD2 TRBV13 TGTGCCAGCAGCTTCGGCGGGGGGGGGCTCTTC CASSFGGGGLF
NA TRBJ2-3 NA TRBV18 TGTGCCAGCTCCCGACAGAACACAGATACGCAGTATTTT CASSRQNTDTQYF
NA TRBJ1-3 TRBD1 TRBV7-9 TGTGCCAGCAGCCTGGGGACAGCATCTGGAAACACCATATATTTT CASSLGTASGNTIYF
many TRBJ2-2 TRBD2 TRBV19 TGTGCCAGTACTTTACATAGCGGGGGGAACACCGGGGAGCTGTTTTTT CASTLHSGGNTGELFF
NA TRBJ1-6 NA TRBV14 TGTGCCAGCAGCCAAGATTTTAAGAAAATAGATTCACCCCTCCACTTT CASSQDFKKIDSPLHF
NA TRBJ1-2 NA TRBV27 TGTGCCAGCAGTACCAGGGTAAGGGGCTATGGCTACACCTTC CASSTRVRGYGYTF
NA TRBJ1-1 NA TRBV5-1 TGCGCCAGCAGCTTGGCGACAGGTGGGAACACTGAAGCTTTCTTT CASSLATGGNTEAFF
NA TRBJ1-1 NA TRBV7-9 TGTGCCAGCAGCTTAAATGGGGGGACTGAAGCTTTCTTT CASSLNGGTEAFF
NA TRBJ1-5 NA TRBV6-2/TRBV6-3 TGTGCCAGCAGTTCGCGGCGTTGGGAGTATAGCAATCAGCCCCAGCATTTT CASSSRRWEYSNQPQHF
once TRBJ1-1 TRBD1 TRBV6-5 TGTGCCAGCAGCTTAGACAGGGTGGCCACTGAAGCTTTCTTT CASSLDRVATEAFF
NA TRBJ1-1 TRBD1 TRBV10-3 TGTGCCATCCAAGACAGGGGAGAGGGAGCTTTCTTT CAIQDRGEGAFF
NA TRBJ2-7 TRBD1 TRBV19 TGTGCCAGTAGTATAGACTCGACCAGGGGGCACTACGAGCAGTACTTC CASSIDSTRGHYEQYF
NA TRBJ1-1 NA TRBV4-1 TGCGCCAGCAGCCCTATGCGAAACCAAATGAACACTGAAGCTTTCTTT CASSPMRNQMNTEAFF
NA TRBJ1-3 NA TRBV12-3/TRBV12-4 TGTGCCAGCAGTTTAGCCGTGGGAAACACCATATATTTT CASSLAVGNTIYF
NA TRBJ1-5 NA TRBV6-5 TGTGCCAGAGGAACGACGGAGAATAGCAATCAGCCCCAGCATTTT CARGTTENSNQPQHF
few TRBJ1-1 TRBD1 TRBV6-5 TGTGCCAGCAGTTGGGACAGAATGAACACTGAAGCTTTCTTT CASSWDRMNTEAFF
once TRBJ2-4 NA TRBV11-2 TGTGCCAGCAGCTTAGGTCTTACGGTAGCCAAAAACATTCAGTACTTC CASSLGLTVAKNIQYF
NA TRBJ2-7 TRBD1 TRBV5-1 TGCGCCAGCAGCCCCAGAGGGGGCACTTCCTACGAGCAGTACTTC CASSPRGGTSYEQYF
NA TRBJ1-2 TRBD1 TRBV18 TGTGCCAGCACTAATTCCGGGACAGGGGACTATGGCTACACCTTC CASTNSGTGDYGYTF
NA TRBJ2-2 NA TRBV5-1 TGCGCCAGCAGCTTGCTAGGGGAATTCACCGGGGAGCTGTTTTTT CASSLLGEFTGELFF
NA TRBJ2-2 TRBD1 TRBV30 TGTGCCTGCCAACTTCTTGGGACAGGGAACACCGGGGAGCTGTTTTTT CACQLLGTGNTGELFF